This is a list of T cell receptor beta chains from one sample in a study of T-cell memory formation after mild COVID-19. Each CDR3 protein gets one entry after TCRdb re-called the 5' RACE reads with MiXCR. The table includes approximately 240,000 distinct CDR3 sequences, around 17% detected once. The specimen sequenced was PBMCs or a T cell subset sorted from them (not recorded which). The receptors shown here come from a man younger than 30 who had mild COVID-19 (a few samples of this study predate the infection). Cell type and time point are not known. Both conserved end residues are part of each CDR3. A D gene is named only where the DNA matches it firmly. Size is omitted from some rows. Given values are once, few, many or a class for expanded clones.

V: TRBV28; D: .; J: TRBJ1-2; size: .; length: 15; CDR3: CASSPGTYGQYGYTF; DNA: TGTGCCAGCAGTCCCGGGACGTATGGACAATATGGCTACACCTTC
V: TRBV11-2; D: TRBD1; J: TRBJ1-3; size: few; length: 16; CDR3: CASSSLQGNSGNTIYF; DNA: TGTGCCAGCAGCTCCTTACAGGGGAACTCTGGAAACACCATATATTTT
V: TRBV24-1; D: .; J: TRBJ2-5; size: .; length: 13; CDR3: CATSDLLWRTQYF; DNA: TGTGCCACCAGTGATTTGCTTTGGAGGACCCAGTACTTC
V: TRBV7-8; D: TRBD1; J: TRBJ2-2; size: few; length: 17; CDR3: CASSLRSGTGETGELFF; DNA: TGTGCCAGCAGCTTACGGTCCGGGACAGGGGAGACCGGGGAGCTGTTTTTT
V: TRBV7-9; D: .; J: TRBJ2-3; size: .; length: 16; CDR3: CASRPPPTKAADTQYF; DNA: TGTGCCAGCAGGCCTCCCCCCACGAAGGCGGCAGATACGCAGTATTTT
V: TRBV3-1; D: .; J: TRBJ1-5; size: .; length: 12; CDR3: CASGSSNQPQHF; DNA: TGTGCCTCGGGCAGTAGCAATCAGCCCCAGCATTTT
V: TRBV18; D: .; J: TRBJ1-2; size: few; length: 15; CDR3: CASSPPGQLNYGYTF; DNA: TGTGCCAGCTCACCACCGGGGCAGTTGAACTATGGCTACACCTTC
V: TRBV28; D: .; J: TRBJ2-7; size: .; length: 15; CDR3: CASSLVPGSAYEQYF; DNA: TGTGCCAGCAGTTTAGTCCCAGGGTCGGCCTACGAGCAGTACTTC
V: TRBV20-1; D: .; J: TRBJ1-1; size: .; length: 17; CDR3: CRAKWGNSVKGNTEAFF; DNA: TGCAGGGCCAAATGGGGCAACAGTGTAAAAGGGAACACTGAAGCTTTCTTT
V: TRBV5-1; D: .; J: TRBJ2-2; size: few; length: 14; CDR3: CASSLAHNTGELFF; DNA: TGCGCCAGCAGCTTGGCCCATAACACCGGGGAGCTGTTTTTT
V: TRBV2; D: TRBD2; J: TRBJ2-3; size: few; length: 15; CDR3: CASSVLAGGEGAQYF; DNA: TGTGCCAGCAGTGTCCTAGCGGGGGGGGAAGGGGCGCAGTATTTT
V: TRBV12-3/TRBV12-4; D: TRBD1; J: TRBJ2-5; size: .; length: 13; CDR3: CASSQGQGQTQYF; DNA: TGTGCCAGCAGTCAGGGACAGGGTCAGACCCAGTACTTC
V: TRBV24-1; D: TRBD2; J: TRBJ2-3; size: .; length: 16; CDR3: CATSDLRGVRTDTQYF; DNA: TGTGCCACCAGTGATCTGCGGGGGGTTCGCACAGATACGCAGTATTTT
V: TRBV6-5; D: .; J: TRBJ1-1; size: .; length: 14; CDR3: CASSYGGLNTEAFF; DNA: TGTGCCAGCAGTTACGGGGGACTTAACACTGAAGCTTTCTTT
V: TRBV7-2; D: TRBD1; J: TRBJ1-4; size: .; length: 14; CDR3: CASSGGQGAAKLFF; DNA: TGTGCCAGCAGCGGCGGACAGGGCGCCGCAAAACTGTTTTTT
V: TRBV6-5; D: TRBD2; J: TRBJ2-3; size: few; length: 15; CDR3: CASRPTSGGADTQYF; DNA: TGTGCCAGCAGGCCGACTAGCGGGGGGGCAGATACGCAGTATTTT
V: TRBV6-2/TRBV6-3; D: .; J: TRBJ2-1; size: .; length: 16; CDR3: CASSSIFRGTPNEQFF; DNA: TGTGCCAGCAGCTCCATCTTTCGGGGCACCCCCAATGAGCAGTTCTTC
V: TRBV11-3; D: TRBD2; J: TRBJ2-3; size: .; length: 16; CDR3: CASSLGGLASTDTQYF; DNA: TGTGCCAGCAGCTTAGGTGGACTAGCGAGCACAGATACGCAGTATTTT
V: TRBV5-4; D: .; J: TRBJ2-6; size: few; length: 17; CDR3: CASRYTYKSSGANVLTF; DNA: TGTGCCAGCAGGTATACCTATAAGTCCTCTGGGGCCAACGTCCTGACTTTC
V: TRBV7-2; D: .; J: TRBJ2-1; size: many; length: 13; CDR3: CASSLKSRNEQFF; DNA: TGTGCCAGCAGCTTAAAAAGTAGAAATGAGCAGTTCTTC
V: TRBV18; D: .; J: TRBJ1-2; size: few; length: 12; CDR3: CASSPETDGYTF; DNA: TGTGCCAGCTCACCAGAGACCGATGGCTACACCTTC
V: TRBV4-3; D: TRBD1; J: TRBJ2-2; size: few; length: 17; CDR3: CASSRKATAGGAGELFF; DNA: TGCGCCAGCAGCCGAAAGGCCACGGCAGGGGGAGCGGGGGAGCTGTTTTTT
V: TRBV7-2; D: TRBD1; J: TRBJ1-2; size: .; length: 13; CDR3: CASSLGQFYGYTF; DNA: TGTGCCAGCAGCCTGGGACAGTTCTATGGCTACACCTTC
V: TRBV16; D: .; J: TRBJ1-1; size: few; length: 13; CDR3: CASSQGKDTEAFF; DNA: TGTGCCAGCAGCCAAGGAAAGGACACTGAAGCTTTCTTT
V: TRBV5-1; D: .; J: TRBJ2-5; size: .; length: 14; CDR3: CASQKGTEQETQYF; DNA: TGCGCCAGTCAAAAGGGGACGGAACAAGAGACCCAGTACTTC
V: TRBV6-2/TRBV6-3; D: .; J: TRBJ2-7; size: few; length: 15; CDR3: CASSRNPGSSYEQYF; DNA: TGTGCCAGCAGCCGTAATCCGGGGAGCTCATACGAGCAGTACTTC
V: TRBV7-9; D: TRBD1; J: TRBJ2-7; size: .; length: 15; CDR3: CASSSPRTGSYEQYF; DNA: TGTGCCAGCAGCTCGCCCCGGACAGGGTCCTACGAGCAGTACTTC
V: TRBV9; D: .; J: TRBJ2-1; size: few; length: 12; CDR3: CASSPLTDPQFF; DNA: TGTGCCAGCAGCCCCCTGACAGATCCTCAGTTCTTC
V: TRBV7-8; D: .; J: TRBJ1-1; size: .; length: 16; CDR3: CASSLGWGSFGLGAFF; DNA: TGTGCCAGCAGCCTAGGATGGGGCTCCTTCGGACTCGGAGCTTTCTTT
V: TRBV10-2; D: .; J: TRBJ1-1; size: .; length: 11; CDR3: CASRSTVEAFF; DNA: TGCGCCAGCAGGTCGACAGTTGAAGCTTTCTTT
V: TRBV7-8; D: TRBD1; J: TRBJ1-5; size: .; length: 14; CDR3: CASSIRQGAQPQHF; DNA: TGTGCCAGCAGCATAAGACAGGGGGCTCAGCCCCAGCATTTT
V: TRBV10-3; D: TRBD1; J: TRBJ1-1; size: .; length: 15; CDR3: CAISEFGQGGTEAFF; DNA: TGTGCCATCAGTGAGTTCGGACAGGGGGGCACTGAAGCTTTCTTT
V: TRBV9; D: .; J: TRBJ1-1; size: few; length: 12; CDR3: CASSRAAGEAFF; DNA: TGTGCCAGCAGCCGCGCCGCAGGTGAAGCTTTCTTT
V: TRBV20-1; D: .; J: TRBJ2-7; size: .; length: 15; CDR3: CSAPQPGPPSSEQYF; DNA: TGCAGTGCTCCACAGCCGGGACCGCCTTCGAGCGAGCAGTACTTC
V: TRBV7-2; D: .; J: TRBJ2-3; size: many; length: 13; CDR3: CASSTRSEGTQYF; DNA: TGTGCCAGCAGCACCCGCTCTGAGGGTACGCAGTATTTT
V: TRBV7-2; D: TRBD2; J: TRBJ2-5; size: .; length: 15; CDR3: CASGKSSGTWETQYF; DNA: TGTGCCAGCGGGAAATCTAGCGGGACTTGGGAGACCCAGTACTTC
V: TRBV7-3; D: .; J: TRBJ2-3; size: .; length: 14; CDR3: CASSSMTPPDTQYF; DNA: TGTGCCAGCAGCTCTATGACTCCGCCAGATACGCAGTATTTT
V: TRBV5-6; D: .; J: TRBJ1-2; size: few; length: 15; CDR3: CASRAGTFRHYGYTF; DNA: TGTGCCAGCCGCGCAGGGACATTCCGGCACTATGGCTACACCTTC
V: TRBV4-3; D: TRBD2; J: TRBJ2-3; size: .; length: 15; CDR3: CASSPGGGATDTQYF; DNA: TGCGCCAGCAGCCCGGGCGGGGGGGCCACAGATACGCAGTATTTT
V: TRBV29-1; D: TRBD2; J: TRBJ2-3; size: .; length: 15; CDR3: CSVRGSGGFTDTQYF; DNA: TGCAGCGTCCGGGGGAGCGGGGGGTTTACAGATACGCAGTATTTT
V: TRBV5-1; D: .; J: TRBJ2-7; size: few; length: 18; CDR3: CASSLDPGRTVSSYEQYF; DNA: TGCGCCAGCAGCTTGGATCCAGGACGGACCGTAAGCTCCTACGAGCAGTACTTC